This T cell receptor beta chain is from a study of blood T cell repertoires in COVID-19. On the study more broadly: The origin of the acute and convalescent COVID-19 samples was the United States, Italy and Spain.

With 6 bases clipped from V and 6 bases from J, the junction kept 22 bases outside the gene matches. The CDR3 runs 20 residues. Germline V CDR1 and CDR2: SGHDN, FVKESK. Study members were between 18 and 89 years old and lived in 24 US regions. Sequenced by immunoSEQ multiplex PCR; TCRdb stores in-frame clones only, minus some. The sample contains 330,000 or so clones, 87% of which appear only once. Sequencing was done on a sample of PBMCs or T cells enriched from blood (not recorded which). The source is a woman aged 30 to 39 who had recovered from COVID-19. V and J are TRBV14 and TRBJ2-2; 10 nucleotides match TRBD1. The CDR3 DNA sequence: TGTGCCAGCAGATTATCCGGGACAGGGGCCGCTAAGGTCTTGCCCGGGGAGCTGTTTTTT. Its translation: CASRLSGTGAAKVLPGELFF.